The clone carrying this T cell receptor beta chain was recorded once. The antigen is not known. This specimen comes from a study of shared clonotypes between healthy human individuals. The study's findings and limits: Clonotypes which were not shared had lower generation probabilities than clonotypes that all four donors shared.

The CDR3 is 14 residues long. Germline lookup yields CDR1 SGHAT and CDR2 FQDESV (reference sequence). The trim removed 7 bases at V and 3 bases at J, leaving 4 bases unmatched. The DNA input per sorted-subset replicate PCR was approximately 210 ng, corresponding to some 27,000 T cell genomes. Method: immunoSEQ multiplex PCR; TCRdb's copy keeps in-frame clones and lacks some. This table has under 1,900,000 clones, about 98.5% appearing once. The clonotype comes from a man aged 25 to 45 in good health. The chain employs TRBV11-1 and TRBJ1-3, with TRBD1 identical over 9 bases. Material: naive CD4+ T cells sorted from blood. The subset denotes: CD45RA+ positively selected. The CDR3: CASKRTGVGNTIYF. CDR3 coding DNA: TGTGCCAGCAAGAGGACAGGGGTTGGAAACACCATATATTTT.